The clone carrying this TCR beta chain was seen more than once but under ten times. As processed by the authors: Reference gene primer amplification gave nucleated cell count estimates. Data came from immunoSEQ multiplex PCR; TCRdb stores just in-frame clones and leaves some out. Clone size and V and J calls were adopted from that table, with D and trimming inferred from the DNA. The sample has some 170,000 clones; roughly 87% are singletons. The data were obtained in a study of blood T cell repertoires in COVID-19. Across the study: COVID-19 samples collected from the United States, Italy and Spain covered acute and convalescent phases. In each case, the material was cDNA or gDNA derived from T cells, B-cell-depleted T cells, or PBMCs.

This clonotype originated in a woman between 65 and 79 years old with acute or convalescent COVID-19. Sequencing was carried out using peripheral blood.

As DNA, the CDR3 is TGTGCCACCAGTCGTAGCGGGACCTTAGATACGCAGTATTTT. As protein: CATSRSGTLDTQYF. The rearrangement joins TRBV24-1 to TRBJ2-3; 8 nucleotides line up with TRBD2. Unmatched junction bases numbered 6, after V lost 6 bases and J lost 5 bases. Germline assignment: CDR1 KGHDR and CDR2 SFDVKD. The CDR3 is made up of 14 amino acids.